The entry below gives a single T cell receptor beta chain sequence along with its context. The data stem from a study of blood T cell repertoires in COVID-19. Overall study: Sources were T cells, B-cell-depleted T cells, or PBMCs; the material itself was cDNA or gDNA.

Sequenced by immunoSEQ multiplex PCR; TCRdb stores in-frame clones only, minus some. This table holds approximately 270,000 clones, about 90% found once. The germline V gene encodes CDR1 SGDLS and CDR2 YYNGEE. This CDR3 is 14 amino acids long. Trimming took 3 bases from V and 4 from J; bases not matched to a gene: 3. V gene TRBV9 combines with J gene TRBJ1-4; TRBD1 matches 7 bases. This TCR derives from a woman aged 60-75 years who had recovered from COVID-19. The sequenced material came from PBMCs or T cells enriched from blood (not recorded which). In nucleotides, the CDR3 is TGTGCCAGCAGCGGGGACAGACTTAATGAAAAACTGTTTTTT. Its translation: CASSGDRLNEKLFF.